Shown below are 21 T cell receptor beta chains from a single sample sequenced in a study of identical twins. One entry per CDR3 protein results from TCRdb running MiXCR on the 5' RACE reads. The sample records under 300,000 distinct CDR3 sequences, roughly 13% being singletons. These data also formed part of another study, on yellow fever vaccine responses in identical twins.

Sequenced input: memory (CD45RO+) T cells sorted from blood. The receptor source for this set is a woman aged 18-29 years in good health.

The sample holds many counts of this clonotype. V gene TRBV5-6 combines with J gene TRBJ2-1; 13 positions agree with TRBD2. CDR1 is SGHDT, CDR2 YYEEEE, per germline. The V gene end was trimmed by 4 bases and the J gene end by 11 bases; junction bases not matched to a gene: 9. The CDR3 length is 15 residues. The CDR3 loop is CASSPRGLAGVQQFF. The CDR3 nucleotides are TGTGCCAGCAGCCCCCGAGGACTAGCGGGGGTTCAGCAGTTCTTC.

The genes are TRBV18 and TRBJ1-5; D not certain. Germline V CDR1 and CDR2: KGHSH, LQKENI. The CDR3 spans 14 residues. V lost 6 bases and J 2 bases, leaving 11 bases between the germline ends. The CDR3: CASSPLNGNQPQHF. The CDR3 DNA sequence: TGTGCCAGCTCCCCTTTGAATGGCAATCAGCCCCAGCATTTT.

This clonotype was detected a few times. The chain joins TRBV27 to TRBJ2-7; TRBD1 aligns across 7 bases. Per the germline V gene, CDR1 is MNHEY and CDR2 is SMNVEV (reference sequence). This CDR3 spans 16 amino acids. The ends lost 5 bases at V and 4 bases at J; junction bases unmatched: 14. CDR3 in DNA: TGTGCCAGCAGTCCCCCCGACAGGGTCGGCCCTTACGAGCAGTACTTC. It specifies CASSPPDRVGPYEQYF.

The V gene is TRBV5-1, the J gene TRBJ2-5; 8 nucleotides agree with TRBD2. Trimming removed 0 bases from V and 9 bases from J; junction bases left unmatched: 19. Germline lookup yields CDR1 SGHRS and CDR2 YFSETQ. The CDR3 runs 18 residues. For the CDR3, the DNA is TGCGCCAGCAGCTTGGAGGGGGAAGCGGGAGTCCCGATAGCGGCCCAGTACTTC. Its translation is CASSLEGEAGVPIAAQYF.

This chain links TRBV2 with TRBJ2-3; D possibly uses TRBD1 or TRBD2 (5 bases each). Germline V gives CDR1 SNHLY, CDR2 FYNNEI. The V and J ends lost 8 bases and 4 bases respectively, with 16 bases between them. The CDR3 is 14 amino acids. The CDR3 nucleotides are TGTGCCAGCGCATCGAGGGGACGCGCAGATACGCAGTATTTT. Residues: CASASRGRADTQYF.

The chain joins TRBV7-9 to TRBJ2-7; the D gene could be TRBD1 or TRBD2 (6 bases each). This CDR3 region has 16 residues. V was shortened by 2 bases and J by 5 bases, with 19 bases between the two germline ends. Per germline, CDR1 SEHNR and CDR2 FQNEAQ (reference sequence). The CDR3 protein is CASSLSALGGADEQYF. The CDR3, as DNA: TGTGCCAGCAGCTTATCGGCGCTCGGGGGCGCGGACGAGCAGTACTTC.

Only a few counts were recorded for this clonotype. This chain links TRBV12-3 or TRBV12-4 with TRBJ2-5; D uncertain. The CDR3 is 15 amino acids. Trimming removed 0 bases from V and 1 base from J, with 9 bases in between. The CDR3 region is CASSLARGAQETQYF. In DNA, the CDR3 is TGTGCCAGCAGTTTAGCTCGAGGCGCCCAAGAGACCCAGTACTTC.

DNA for the CDR3: TGTGCCAGCAGCAGAACTAGCGGGAGGGGCGGAGATACGCAGTATTTT. Translated, it gives CASSRTSGRGGDTQYF. The rearrangement uses TRBV7-2 and TRBJ2-3; 13 nucleotides line up with TRBD2. The V segment lost 5 bases and the J segment 5 bases; nucleotides outside the gene matches: 7. This CDR3 is 16 amino acids long. Germline CDR1 and CDR2: SGHTA and FQGNSA.

The genes are TRBV20-1 and TRBJ2-7, with 8 positions matching TRBD2. The CDR3 consists of 14 residues. The germline gives CDR1 DFQATT, CDR2 SNEGSKA (reference sequence). The trim removed 5 bases at V and 7 bases at J, leaving 13 bases unmatched. DNA of the CDR3: TGCAGTGCTGAGCTGCCTAGCGGGCTTGGTGAGCAGTACTTC. This gives the protein CSAELPSGLGEQYF.

The chain uses TRBV7-9 and TRBJ2-3; D might be TRBD2 (5 bases). The ends were cut back, 3 bases at V and 3 bases at J, with 16 bases in the middle. The CDR3 totals 16 residues. The germline V gene encodes CDR1 SEHNR and CDR2 FQNEAQ (reference sequence). Here the CDR3 DNA reads TGTGCCAGCAGCTTTTTGCAGGAGGACGCTACAGATACGCAGTATTTT. Its translation is CASSFLQEDATDTQYF.

A few counts support this clonotype. The genes are TRBV6-1 and TRBJ2-6; D is perhaps TRBD1 (6 bases). This CDR3 is built from 15 residues. Germline V gene lookup returns CDR1 MNHNS and CDR2 SASEGT. Trimming removed 6 bases at V and 0 bases at J, with 9 bases between. CDR3 region: CASSIQGSGANVLTF. CDR3 coding DNA: TGTGCCAGCAGCATACAGGGCTCTGGGGCCAACGTCCTGACTTTC.

The chain couples TRBV7-6 to TRBJ2-7, with D uncertain. This CDR3 is built from 13 residues. Germline V CDR1 and CDR2: SGHVS, FNYEAQ. V was trimmed by 1 base and J by 8 bases, leaving 12 bases between them. CDR3 sequence: CASSLEEANKQYF. The CDR3 nucleotides are TGTGCCAGCAGCTTAGAAGAAGCGAATAAGCAGTACTTC.

In this sample, this clonotype turned up many times. The CDR3 DNA follows: TGCGCCAGCAGCTTGGGCGGGGGTAGCACAGATACGCAGTATTTT. This codes for CASSLGGGSTDTQYF. The J gene is TRBJ2-3, the V gene TRBV5-1; 7 bases match TRBD2. Germline CDR1 and CDR2: SGHRS and YFSETQ. V dropped 0 bases and J dropped 0; count of bases not matched to a gene: 1. This CDR3 spans 15 amino acids.

This clonotype came up many times. The chain has TRBV28 and TRBJ2-7; D call uncertain. The CDR3 has 11 amino acids. The V gene's germline CDR1 is MDHEN and CDR2 SYDVKM. V lost 2 bases and J lost 7, with 6 bases in between. In nucleotides, the CDR3 is TGTGCCAGCAGTTTAGCCTGGGAGCAGTACTTC. This codes for CASSLAWEQYF.

A few counts support this clonotype. The chain joins TRBV10-1 to TRBJ2-5; possible D gene TRBD2, 6 bases. CDR1 and CDR2 from the germline V gene are WNHNN and SYGVQD (reference sequence). The CDR3 contains 14 residues. V lost 0 bases and J lost 5, with 10 bases in between. CDR3 nucleotide sequence: TGCGCCAGCAGTGAGTCGGCGGGGCGGGAGACCCAGTACTTC. This translates into CASSESAGRETQYF.

This clonotype was counted between two and nine times. V usage is TRBV15 and J usage is TRBJ2-1, with TRBD2 matching 10 bases. The CDR3 contains 15 residues. Per the germline V gene, CDR1 is LNHNV and CDR2 is YYDKDF (reference sequence). J lost 5 bases, V lost 0 bases, and 1 base had no gene match. The CDR3 loop is CATSRDLAGDNEQFF. For the CDR3, the DNA is TGTGCCACCAGCAGAGATCTAGCGGGGGACAATGAGCAGTTCTTC. The full variable domain, with the rest looked up from reference TRBV15 and TRBJ2-1, is DAMVIQNPRYQVTQFGKPVTLSCSQTLNHNVMYWYQQKSSQAPKLLFHYYDKDFNNEADTPDNFQSRRPNTSFCFLDIRSPGLGDTAMYLCATSRDLAGDNEQFFGPGTRLTVL.

The rearrangement links TRBV2 to TRBJ1-6; TRBD1 matches at 7 bases. Germline CDR1 is SNHLY and CDR2 is FYNNEI. CDR3 length equals 16 residues. The V and J ends lost 0 bases and 7 bases, in that order; junction bases with no gene match: 6. CDR3 DNA: TGTGCCAGCAGTGAAGCGCTTCAGGGGGGGAATTCACCCCTCCACTTT. Its protein is CASSEALQGGNSPLHF.

The V and J genes are TRBV28 and TRBJ2-5; D is perhaps TRBD2 (6 bases). The ends were cut back, 8 bases at V and 2 bases at J, with 12 bases in the middle. This CDR3 is 13 amino acids long. Germline V gene sequence: CDR1 MDHEN, CDR2 SYDVKM. CDR3 in DNA: TGTGCCAGCCACCTTGGGACTCAAGAGACCCAGTACTTC. Residues: CASHLGTQETQYF.

This clonotype was detected only a few times. This sequence joins TRBV5-5 and TRBJ2-1, with D unclear. CDR3 length: 15 residues. CDR1 and CDR2 from the germline V gene are SGHKS and YYEKEE (reference sequence). V was cut by 1 base and J by 1 base, with 9 bases left in between. DNA for the CDR3: TGTGCCAGCAGCTTGTATTTGGGATCCTACAATGAGCAGTTCTTC. Its translation: CASSLYLGSYNEQFF.

The J gene is TRBJ2-5, the V gene TRBV12-5; TRBD1 matches at 8 bases. Per the germline V gene, CDR1 is LGHNT and CDR2 is FRNRAP. The CDR3 sequence is 13 residues long. With 1 base clipped from V and 5 bases from J, the junction kept 0 bases outside the gene matches. The chain's CDR3 is CASGLAGGETQYF. CDR3 DNA: TGTGCTAGTGGTTTGGCAGGGGGCGAGACCCAGTACTTC.

This chain joins TRBV7-9 and TRBJ2-1, with a tentative D call TRBD2 (6 bases). This CDR3 has 12 amino acids. The germline V and J ends were trimmed by 5 bases and 14 bases, with 16 bases remaining between them. Germline V gives CDR1 SEHNR, CDR2 FQNEAQ (reference sequence). The CDR3 bases are TGTGCCAGCAGCCGCGGACTACCGGGGAAGTTCTTC. Its protein is CASSRGLPGKFF.